This T cell receptor beta chain emerged from a study of cytotoxic CD8 clonotypes in ibrutinib-treated CLL. Overall study context: The patients, around 10 relapsed/refractory and roughly 15 treatment-naive, included 17 who were IGHV unmutated.

General study results and limits: On treatment, the uncommon public clonotypes contracted or remained stable. Clonality increased at ibrutinib response and stayed stable in sustained remission. At progression, however, it fell back toward baseline. There were differences in sampling times between sustained-remission and progressing patients.

Note on this clone: Its antigen is undetermined. Other nucleotide sequences in the sample specify the same CDR3.

Clones were sequenced by immunoSEQ multiplex PCR, and TCRdb holds only the in-frame ones, with some missing. The table shows 300,000 to 350,000 clones, with roughly 85% occurring only once. CDR1 is GTSNPN and CDR2 is SVGIG in the germline V gene (reference sequence). The V gene lost 2 bases and the J gene lost 1 base, with 11 bases spanning the gap. This CDR3 contains 14 residues. The sample was PBMCs, taken before ibrutinib treatment. This chain links TRBV30 with TRBJ1-1; possible D gene TRBD1, 5 bases. The source is a human donor with chronic lymphocytic leukemia. The chain's CDR3 is CAWSLGTANTEAFF. The CDR3 nucleotides read TGTGCCTGGAGTCTGGGGACGGCGAACACTGAAGCTTTCTTT.